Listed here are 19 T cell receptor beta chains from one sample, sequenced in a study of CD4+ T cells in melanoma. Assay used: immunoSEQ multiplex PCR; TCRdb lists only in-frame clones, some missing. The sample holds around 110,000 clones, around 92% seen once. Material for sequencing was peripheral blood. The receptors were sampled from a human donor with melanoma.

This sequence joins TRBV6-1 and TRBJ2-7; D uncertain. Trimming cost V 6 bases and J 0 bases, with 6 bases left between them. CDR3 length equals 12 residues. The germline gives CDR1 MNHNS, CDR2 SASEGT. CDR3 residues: CASSGSSYEQYF. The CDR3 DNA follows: TGTGCCAGCAGCGGAAGCTCCTACGAGCAGTACTTC.

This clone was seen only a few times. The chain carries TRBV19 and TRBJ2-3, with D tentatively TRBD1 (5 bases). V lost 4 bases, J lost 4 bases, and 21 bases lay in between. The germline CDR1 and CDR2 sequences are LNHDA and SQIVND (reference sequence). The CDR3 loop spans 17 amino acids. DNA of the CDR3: TGTGCCAGTAGTACACTCTCTGACAGCGATCCTTCAGATACGCAGTATTTT. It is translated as CASSTLSDSDPSDTQYF.

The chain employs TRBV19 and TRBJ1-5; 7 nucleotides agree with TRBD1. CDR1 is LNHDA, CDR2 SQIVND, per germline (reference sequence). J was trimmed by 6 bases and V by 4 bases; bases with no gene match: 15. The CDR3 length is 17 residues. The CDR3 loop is CASSTTGVGSGGQPQHF. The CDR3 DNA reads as TGTGCCAGTAGTACTACAGGGGTTGGAAGTGGCGGTCAGCCCCAGCATTTT.

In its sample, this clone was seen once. The chain's CDR3 is CASSQDRGTSGSGAYEQYF. The CDR3 nucleotides are TGCGCCAGCAGCCAAGATCGGGGGACTAGCGGGAGTGGGGCCTACGAGCAGTACTTC. The chain employs TRBV4-3 and TRBJ2-7; 14 bases match TRBD2. The germline V gene has CDR1 LGHNA and CDR2 YSLEER. Trimming at V came to 0 bases and at J to 2 bases, leaving 9 bases not matched to a gene. This CDR3 comprises 19 residues.

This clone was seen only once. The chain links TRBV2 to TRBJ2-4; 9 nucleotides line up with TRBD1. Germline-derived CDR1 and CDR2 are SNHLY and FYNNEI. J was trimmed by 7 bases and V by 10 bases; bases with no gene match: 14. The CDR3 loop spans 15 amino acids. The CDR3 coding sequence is TGTGCCACCACTCGGGACAGGGAATTCGGGAACATTCAGTACTTC. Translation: CATTRDREFGNIQYF.

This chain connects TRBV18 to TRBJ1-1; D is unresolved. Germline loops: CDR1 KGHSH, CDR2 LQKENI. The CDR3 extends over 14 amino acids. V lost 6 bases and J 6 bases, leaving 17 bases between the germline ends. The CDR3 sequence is CASSPSPDIPEAFF. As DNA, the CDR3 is TGTGCCAGCTCGCCCTCTCCCGATATACCTGAAGCTTTCTTT.

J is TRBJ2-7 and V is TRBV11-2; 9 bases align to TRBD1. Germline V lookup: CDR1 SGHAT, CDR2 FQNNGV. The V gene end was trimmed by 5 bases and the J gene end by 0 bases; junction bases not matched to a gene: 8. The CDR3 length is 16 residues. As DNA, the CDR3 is TGTGCCAGCAGCCAAAGGACAGGGGCCGGCTCCTACGAGCAGTACTTC. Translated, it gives CASSQRTGAGSYEQYF. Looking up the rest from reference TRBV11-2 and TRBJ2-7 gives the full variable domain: EAGVAQSPRYKIIEKRQSVAFWCNPISGHATLYWYQQILGQGPKLLIQFQNNGVVDDSQLPKDRFSAERLKGVDSTLKIQPAKLEDSAVYLCASSQRTGAGSYEQYFGPGTRLTVT.

In DNA form, the CDR3 reads TGTGCCAGCAGCTTGGAGGGAAGAGGGGAATCACCCCTCCACTTT. It codes for CASSLEGRGESPLHF. The rearrangement uses TRBV5-8 and TRBJ1-6; D may be TRBD1 (5 bases). This CDR3 has 15 residues. V was shortened by 0 bases and J by 10 bases, with 14 bases between the two germline ends. CDR1 and CDR2 from the germline V gene are SGHTS and YDEGEE.

CDR3 protein: CASGPSVKTQYF. The CDR3 coding sequence is TGTGCTAGTGGTCCTAGCGTTAAGACCCAGTACTTC. V gene TRBV12-5 combines with J gene TRBJ2-5, with D possibly being TRBD2 (6 bases). This CDR3 has 12 residues. Germline CDR1 LGHNT, CDR2 FRNRAP. Trimming stripped 5 bases from V and 6 bases from J, with 10 bases between.

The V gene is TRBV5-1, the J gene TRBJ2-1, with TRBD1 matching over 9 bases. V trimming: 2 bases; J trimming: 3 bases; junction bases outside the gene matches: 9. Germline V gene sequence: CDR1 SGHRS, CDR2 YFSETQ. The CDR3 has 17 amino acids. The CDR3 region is CASSFDPTGGFYNEQFF. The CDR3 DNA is TGCGCCAGCAGCTTTGACCCGACAGGGGGGTTCTACAATGAGCAGTTCTTC.

The chain's CDR3 is CASRIRGQPSYNEQFF. The CDR3 DNA is TGTGCCAGCAGGATACGGGGACAGCCCTCCTACAATGAGCAGTTCTTC. V is TRBV28 and J is TRBJ2-1, with 7 bases that match TRBD1. The CDR3 totals 16 residues. The trim removed 6 bases at V and 0 bases at J, leaving 8 bases unmatched. Germline V gene lookup returns CDR1 MDHEN and CDR2 SYDVKM.

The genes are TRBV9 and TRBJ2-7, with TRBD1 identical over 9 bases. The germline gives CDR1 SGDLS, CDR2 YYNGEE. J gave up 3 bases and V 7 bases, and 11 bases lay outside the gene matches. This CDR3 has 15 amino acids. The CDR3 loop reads CASLSPGQGRYEQYF. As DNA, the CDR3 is TGTGCCAGCTTATCCCCGGGACAGGGCCGCTACGAGCAGTACTTC.

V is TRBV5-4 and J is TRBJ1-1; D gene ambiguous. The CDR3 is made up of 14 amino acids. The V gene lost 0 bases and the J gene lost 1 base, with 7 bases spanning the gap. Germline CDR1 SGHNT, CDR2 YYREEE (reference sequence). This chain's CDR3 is CASSLEWGNTEAFF. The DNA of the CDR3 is TGTGCCAGCAGCTTGGAATGGGGGAACACTGAAGCTTTCTTT.

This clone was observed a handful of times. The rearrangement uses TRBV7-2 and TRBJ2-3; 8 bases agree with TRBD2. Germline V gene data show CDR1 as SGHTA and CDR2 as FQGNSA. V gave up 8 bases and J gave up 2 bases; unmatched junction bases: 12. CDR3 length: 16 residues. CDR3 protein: CASGSRLAGLTDTQYF. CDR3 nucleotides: TGTGCCAGCGGATCAAGGTTAGCGGGGCTCACAGATACGCAGTATTTT.

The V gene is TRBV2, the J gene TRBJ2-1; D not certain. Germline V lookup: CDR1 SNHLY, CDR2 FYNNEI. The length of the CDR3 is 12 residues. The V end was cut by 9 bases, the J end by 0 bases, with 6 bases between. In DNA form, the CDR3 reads TGTGCCAGTTCAGGCTCCTACAATGAGCAGTTCTTC. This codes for CASSGSYNEQFF.

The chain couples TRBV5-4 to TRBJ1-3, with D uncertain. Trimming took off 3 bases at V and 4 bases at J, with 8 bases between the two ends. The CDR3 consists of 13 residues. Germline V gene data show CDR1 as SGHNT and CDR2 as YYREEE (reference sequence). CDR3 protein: CASSSTRGNTIYF. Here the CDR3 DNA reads TGTGCCAGCAGCTCGACCAGGGGAAACACCATATATTTT. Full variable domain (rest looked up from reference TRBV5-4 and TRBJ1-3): ETGVTQSPTHLIKTRGQQVTLRCSSQSGHNTVSWYQQALGQGPQFIFQYYREEENGRGNFPPRFSGLQFPNYSSELNVNALELDDSALYLCASSSTRGNTIYFGEGSWLTVV.

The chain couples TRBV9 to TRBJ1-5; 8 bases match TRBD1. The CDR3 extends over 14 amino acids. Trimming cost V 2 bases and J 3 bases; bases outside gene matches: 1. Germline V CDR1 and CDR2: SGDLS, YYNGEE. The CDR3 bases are TGTGCCAGCAGCGTGGGACAGGTCAATCAGCCCCAGCATTTT. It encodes CASSVGQVNQPQHF. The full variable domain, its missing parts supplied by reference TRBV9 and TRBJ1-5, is DSGVTQTPKHLITATGQRVTLRCSPRSGDLSVYWYQQSLDQGLQFLIQYYNGEERAKGNILERFSAQQFPDLHSELNLSSLELGDSALYFCASSVGQVNQPQHFGDGTRLSIL.

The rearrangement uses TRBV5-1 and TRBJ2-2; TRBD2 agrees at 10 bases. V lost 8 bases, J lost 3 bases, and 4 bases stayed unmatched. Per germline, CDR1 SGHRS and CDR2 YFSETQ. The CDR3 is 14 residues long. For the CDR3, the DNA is TGCGCCAGTCGGACTAGCGGTGACACCGGGGAGCTGTTTTTT. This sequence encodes CASRTSGDTGELFF.

The CDR3 loop reads CASSNLYSYEQYF. The CDR3 DNA is TGTGCCAGCAGTAACTTATATTCCTACGAGCAGTACTTC. This chain uses TRBV28 with TRBJ2-7; D not certain. There are 13 residues in the CDR3. Trimming cost V 5 bases and J 1 base, with 9 bases left between them. CDR1 is MDHEN and CDR2 is SYDVKM in the germline V gene.